This TCR beta chain derives from a study of T cells in localized non-small cell lung cancer (dated by TCRdb to about 2020). With regard to the full study: The study examined T cell repertoires in a few hundred patients with early-stage NSCLC and compared tumors with uninvolved tumor-adjacent lungs. All 240 or so NSCLC patients in the cohort were treatment-naive and had localized lung tumors that were resected. NSCLC patients had a mean age of roughly 64 years, and more than 120 were male and nearly 110 female. Results and caveats for the whole study, not just this receptor: A median of roughly 60 of the top 100 tumor clones were detected in paired uninvolved adjacent lung, and 28 of these tumor clones were also found among the top 100 clones of the paired uninvolved adjacent lung. Because multi-region tumor sequencing was not performed, intratumor heterogeneity could not be ruled out. Since the design was exploratory, TCR variables were selected using unadjusted p-values with no false-discovery rate correction. Uninvolved tumor-adjacent lung showed the highest T cell clonality, higher than tumor, which suggests more focused antigenic responses in the uninvolved tumor-adjacent lung. Longer overall survival was associated with higher blood T cell density, whereas shorter survival was associated with higher adjacent-lung clonality.

The immunoSEQ Assay was used to sequence TCR beta CDR3 regions from DNA. The original methods were these. T cell density was computed as TCR beta template counts normalized to usable DNA estimated by amplifying housekeeping genes. The preseqR package was used to estimate richness by extrapolating to 400,000 templates for PBMC samples and to 120,000 templates for tissue samples. Clonality was defined as one minus Pielou's evenness. To identify tissue-enriched TCRs, differential abundance testing was run on productive amino-acid clonotypes with a minimum total count of 5 and an alpha of 0.1. The Jaccard Index and the Morisita Overlap Index were used to quantify repertoire overlap between compartments. TCR beta CDR3s were clustered by GLIPH together with public tetramer-defined viral CDR3s, and at least three viral sequences plus V-gene enrichment were required for viral motifs. TCRdb retrieved this table from immuneACCESS and kept in-frame rearrangements only. Not all clones are present; in checked studies, unresolved V genes account for under half, and no reason is known for the remainder. That table supplies the V and J calls and clone size; D and trimming were determined from the DNA. In all, the sample holds 45,000 to 70,000 clones, and roughly 88% of those were seen once. Approximately 5.2% of the sample is in the top ten clones.

The germline V gene yields SGHRS for CDR1 and YFSETQ for CDR2. The V end loses 3 bases and the J end loses 6 bases, and a stretch of 15 bases separates them. The cysteine opens and the phenylalanine closes a CDR3 of 14 amino acids. The only DNA kept is the CDR3, 42 bases in frame from the first base. At diagnosis, peripheral blood, uninvolved tumor-adjacent lung and tumor were collected and were preserved as a mix of fresh-frozen and FFPE material. For TCR repertoire profiling, blood samples were analyzed in the form of peripheral blood mononuclear cells. A note on this clone: It has no known antigen specificity. It has no much larger one-base neighbor in the sample; base qualities were not kept.

The chain is made from TRBV5-1 and TRBJ1-2, with the D gene not confidently named. The source material was peripheral blood, sampled before any cancer treatment. This TCR derives from a woman aged 35-75 years with stage I lung adenocarcinoma. This receptor has the CDR3 CASSSGRSIHGYTF. The DNA is as follows: TGCGCCAGCAGCTCTGGAAGGAGTATCCATGGCTACACCTTC.